The clone carrying this TCR beta chain was counted many times. The antigen is undetermined. This sample stems from a study of T cells in Graves' hyperthyroidism and ophthalmopathy. Study summary: It was at initial diagnosis, before any treatment, that peripheral blood was collected.

Diagnoses were established using clinical symptoms, serum thyroxine and TRAb, thyroid ultrasound and orbital computed tomography. Study outcomes and limitations: It was a median about 6 months before onset that the model predicted ophthalmopathy. Most expanded thyroid clonotypes above 0.001 also appeared in blood.

RNA transcripts were the template for amplifying TCR beta CDR3 regions. Researchers ran a first-round RT-PCR on the TCR CDR3 using the HTBI primer set. MiXCR was run by TCRdb on the multiplex PCR reads, yielding one entry per CDR3 protein. The repertoire consists of roughly 350,000 distinct CDR3 sequences, with roughly 15% occurring once and the leading ten covering roughly 35%. Sequencing was performed on blood. The TCR was taken from a woman in her thirties or forties with Graves' ophthalmopathy.

In nucleotides, the CDR3 is TGTGCCAGCAGCCAAAGAGAGAGGGGCCCTCAGGGAGCTTTCTTT. It encodes CASSQRERGPQGAFF. The genes are TRBV7-9 and TRBJ1-1; possible D gene TRBD1, 5 bases. The CDR3 runs 15 residues. Germline CDR1 reads SEHNR; CDR2 reads FQNEAQ (reference sequence). V was pared by 5 bases and J by 10 bases, with 23 bases between.